What follows are 13 T cell receptor beta chains derived from one specimen sequenced in a study of T cells in Graves' hyperthyroidism and ophthalmopathy. TCR beta CDR3 region amplification was performed from RNA transcripts. A first-round RT-PCR of the TCR CDR3 used the HTBI primer set. TCRdb passed the multiplex PCR reads through MiXCR, listing each CDR3 protein once. The sample contains about 290,000 distinct CDR3 sequences, about an eighth of which appear only once. Sequenced input: blood. The origin of the receptors is a woman between 35 and 50 years old with Graves' hyperthyroidism.

This clonotype was seen at least ten times. This chain joins TRBV10-3 and TRBJ2-7; no clear D. The CDR3 runs 14 residues. Trimming removed 3 bases from V and 2 bases from J, with 11 bases in between. The germline CDR1 and CDR2 sequences are ENHRY and SYGVKD. The CDR3: CAISDRAAPYEQYF. The CDR3 DNA reads TGTGCCATCAGTGATAGGGCAGCTCCCTACGAGCAGTACTTC.

Note on this clonotype: This may be a read error: a much more frequent sequence differs by one nucleotide. The V call is TRBV10-3, the J call TRBJ2-2; weak D call: TRBD2 (6 bases). The CDR3 spans 15 residues. Germline assignment: CDR1 ENHRY and CDR2 SYGVKD. The CDR3 is CAISEGFAGTGEPFF. In DNA, the CDR3 is TGTGCCATCAGTGAAGGGTTTGCGGGGACCGGGGAGCCGTTTTTT.

The rearrangement uses TRBV6-6 and TRBJ2-5; a weak D match, TRBD2 (6 bases). CDR3 size: 16 residues. Trimming cost V 2 bases and J 2 bases, with 15 bases left between them. Per germline, CDR1 MNHNY and CDR2 SVGAGI (reference sequence). CDR3 residues: CASSYAPTRGQETQYF. Here the CDR3 DNA reads TGTGCCAGCAGTTACGCCCCGACTAGAGGGCAAGAGACCCAGTACTTC.

This clonotype showed up many times. The rearrangement joins TRBV2 to TRBJ2-7; 10 nucleotides match TRBD1. The V gene end was trimmed by 6 bases and the J gene end by 3 bases; junction bases not matched to a gene: 8. In germline, CDR1 is SNHLY, CDR2 FYNNEI. The CDR3 runs to 15 residues. CDR3 nucleotide sequence: TGTGCCAGCAGCGACACCGGGACAGGGGACTACGAGCAGTACTTC. Amino acid sequence: CASSDTGTGDYEQYF.

This clonotype was picked up many times. The V gene is TRBV18, the J gene TRBJ2-2; D may be TRBD2 (5 bases). The CDR3 loop spans 14 amino acids. The germline CDR1 and CDR2 sequences are KGHSH and LQKENI. With 0 bases removed from V and 5 bases from J, the gap between germline ends came to 7 bases. The CDR3 DNA reads as TGTGCCAGCTCACCACCAGAGCGGACCGGGGAGCTGTTTTTT. Encoded protein: CASSPPERTGELFF.

Many counts were recorded for this clonotype. The V gene is TRBV2, the J gene TRBJ2-3; D not certain. Trimming took off 4 bases at V and 10 bases at J, with 15 bases between the two ends. Germline CDR1 SNHLY, CDR2 FYNNEI. The CDR3 covers 13 residues. CDR3 region: CASSAPPRPSQYF. The CDR3 DNA reads TGTGCCAGCAGTGCCCCCCCGCGACCTTCGCAGTATTTT.

V is TRBV19 and J is TRBJ2-3; 10 positions agree with TRBD2. After removal of 3 bases from V and 6 bases from J, the junction contained 9 bases not matched to a gene. The CDR3 extends over 16 amino acids. The germline V gene encodes CDR1 LNHDA and CDR2 SQIVND (reference sequence). CDR3 coding DNA: TGTGCCAGTAGTATGGGACTAGCGACGGAGAGCGATACGCAGTATTTT. Protein: CASSMGLATESDTQYF.

The CDR3 DNA reads as TGTGCCAGCAGCCAAGACGTCGGGAGTTACGAGCAGTACTTC. Encoded protein: CASSQDVGSYEQYF. The chain is built from TRBV3-1 and TRBJ2-7, with TRBD2 as a possible D gene (6 bases). The CDR3 spans 14 residues. V was shortened by 0 bases and J by 4 bases, with 10 bases between the two germline ends. Per germline, CDR1 LGHDT and CDR2 YNNKEL (reference sequence).

The table lists this clonotype with many counts. The genes are TRBV28 and TRBJ1-1, with 8 bases identical to TRBD1. CDR1 and CDR2 (germline): MDHEN, SYDVKM. CDR3 length: 14 amino acids. The V gene end was trimmed by 5 bases and the J gene end by 4 bases; junction bases not matched to a gene: 6. For the CDR3, the DNA is TGTGCCAGCAGTGGCTCAGGGGGCGGCACTGAAGCTTTCTTT. Its protein product is CASSGSGGGTEAFF.

As concerns this clonotype: A read error is possible here, since a much larger clone lies one base away. The DNA for the CDR3 is TGTGCCAGCAGTGAATCTTCCAGCTATCAGCCCCAGCATTTT. This gives the protein CASSESSSYQPQHF. The rearrangement uses TRBV2 and TRBJ1-5, with unresolved D. The CDR3 is 14 amino acids. V was clipped by 2 bases and J by 5 bases, with 10 bases between them. Germline CDR1 and CDR2: SNHLY and FYNNEI.

In its sample, this clonotype was seen many times. The rearrangement uses TRBV29-1 and TRBJ1-1; the D gene is possibly TRBD1 (6 bases). This CDR3 contains 12 residues. V was pared by 4 bases and J by 2 bases, with 8 bases between. Germline V gene sequence: CDR1 SQVTM, CDR2 ANQGSEA. For the CDR3, the DNA is TGCAGCGTTGGACAGGCAAACACTGAAGCTTTCTTT. It specifies CSVGQANTEAFF.

This clonotype showed up many times. CDR3 bases: TGTGCCATTGTCACCCCCATGGTCGACGAGCAGTACTTC. Translated, it gives CAIVTPMVDEQYF. The genes are TRBV6-1 and TRBJ2-7; D is undetermined. The CDR3 contains 13 residues. Germline CDR1 MNHNS, CDR2 SASEGT. The V gene lost 10 bases and the J gene lost 5 bases, with 18 bases spanning the gap.

This clonotype was seen many times. V is TRBV28 and J is TRBJ1-4; no firm D call. Germline V gene sequence: CDR1 MDHEN, CDR2 SYDVKM. The V end was cut by 2 bases, the J end by 6 bases, with 1 base between. CDR3 length equals 11 residues. CDR3 in amino acids: CASSLHEKLFF. The CDR3 DNA reads TGTGCCAGCAGTTTACATGAAAAACTGTTTTTT.